The following is a T cell receptor (beta chain) sequence with its context. Its antigen is as yet unknown. The V gene lost 0 bases and the J gene lost 10 bases, with 14 bases spanning the gap. The CDR3 is 14 residues long. Germline CDR1 and CDR2: SGHRS and YFSETQ. Profiling relied on immunoSEQ multiplex PCR, and the TCRdb table lists in-frame clones only, not all of them. Of about 68,000 clones in the sample, 91% were seen once. The sample is drawn from a study of OX40 agonist ivuxolimab in advanced cancers. Looking at the study overall: As their treatment, patients were administered ivuxolimab, an agonistic anti-OX40 (CD134) antibody. Enrolled patients in dose escalation had cancers that were hepatocellular carcinoma, melanoma, renal cell or head and neck cancer. Overall study results and limits: Expanded clones tended on average to be more numerous among CD8+ T cells than CD4+. Both CD4+ and CD8+ T cell populations in blood had undergone clonal expansion by week 6 at 0.1 to 3.0 mg/kg.

The chain carries TRBV5-1 and TRBJ2-1; D perhaps matches TRBD2 (5 bases). This sample comprised CD4+ or CD8+ T cells sorted from blood, obtained in a trial of the OX40 agonist ivuxolimab. This receptor was identified in an adult with an advanced solid tumor such as melanoma, head and neck, liver or kidney cancer. The DNA of the CDR3 is TGCGCCAGCAGCTTGGTTGTAGTCCCGGGAGAGCAGTTCTTC. Translating gives CASSLVVVPGEQFF.